The 10 T cell receptor beta chains below were found in one sample sequenced in a study of shared clonotypes between healthy human individuals. In the naive CD8 group, cells lacked CD45RO and were positively selected for CCR7, so terminally differentiated effector memory CD45RA+ cells were left out. TCRdb's table, derived via immunoSEQ multiplex PCR, lists solely in-frame clones and lacks some. The sample carries around 2,000,000 clones, roughly 91% recorded once. The sample was naive CD8+ T cells from PBMCs. The source is a man younger than 35 in good health. Some clones in this sample may be carry-over from other donors' samples.

J is TRBJ1-1 and V is TRBV11-2, with D unresolved. Germline CDR1 and CDR2: SGHAT and FQNNGV. The CDR3 covers 11 residues. Trimming took off 9 bases at V and 1 base at J, with 6 bases between the two ends. This CDR3 is CASGPNTEAFF. The CDR3 nucleotides are TGTGCCAGTGGACCGAACACTGAAGCTTTCTTT.

The chain joins TRBV6-6 to TRBJ1-2; D gene unclear. Germline-derived CDR1 and CDR2 are MNHNY and SVGAGI (reference sequence). The CDR3 length is 15 residues. Between the trimmed V and J ends, which lost 2 bases and 3 bases, there was a span of 13 bases. CDR3 bases: TGTGCCAGCAGTTACCGACTGGAGACTGACTATGGCTACACCTTC. Protein: CASSYRLETDYGYTF.

The rearrangement uses TRBV13 and TRBJ2-1, with a weak D call TRBD1 (5 bases). V lost 2 bases and J lost 4, with 18 bases in between. Germline V CDR1 and CDR2: PRHDT, FYEKMQ (reference sequence). This CDR3 is 17 amino acids long. The chain's CDR3 is CASSLLSPGHDYNEQFF. The CDR3 DNA is TGTGCCAGCAGCTTACTATCTCCCGGACACGATTACAATGAGCAGTTCTTC.

This clone was recorded only once. Distinct nucleotide sequences in the sample also encode this CDR3. The chain uses TRBV27 and TRBJ2-7; D is unclear. V was clipped by 6 bases and J by 2 bases, with 5 bases between them. CDR3 length: 11 residues. Germline V lookup: CDR1 MNHEY, CDR2 SMNVEV (reference sequence). The CDR3, as DNA: TGTGCCAGCAGAACCACCTACGAGCAGTACTTC. Amino acid sequence: CASRTTYEQYF.

The chain recombines TRBV28 with TRBJ1-1; D gene uncertain. The CDR3 spans 16 residues. V was trimmed by 4 bases and J by 0 bases, leaving 15 bases between them. Germline CDR1 is MDHEN and CDR2 is SYDVKM. CDR3 residues: CASSWLTTRMNTEAFF. In nucleotides, the CDR3 is TGTGCCAGCAGTTGGCTAACGACAAGAATGAACACTGAAGCTTTCTTT.

The rearrangement links TRBV27 to TRBJ1-4, with a weak D call TRBD1 (5 bases). Germline CDR1 is MNHEY and CDR2 is SMNVEV (reference sequence). The CDR3 length is 17 residues. V shed 2 bases and J shed 3 bases, with 16 bases lying between them. The CDR3 DNA sequence: TGTGCCAGCAGTTTAATCGGCAGGGCGGCCCCTAATGAAAAACTGTTTTTT. Amino acid sequence: CASSLIGRAAPNEKLFF.

The rearrangement uses TRBV7-9 and TRBJ2-1; 11 bases align to TRBD2. The V segment lost 4 bases and the J segment 15 bases; nucleotides outside the gene matches: 5. The CDR3 is 12 residues long. Germline V lookup: CDR1 SEHNR, CDR2 FQNEAQ (reference sequence). The CDR3, as DNA: TGTGCCAGCAGCTGGGGACTAGCGGTGCTGTTCTTC. It is translated as CASSWGLAVLFF.

V is TRBV7-9 and J is TRBJ2-5; D remains ambiguous. This CDR3 is built from 16 residues. Germline V gene data show CDR1 as SEHNR and CDR2 as FQNEAQ (reference sequence). Deletions cut 5 bases from V and 3 bases from J, with 19 bases between. For the CDR3, the DNA is TGTGCCAGCAGCCTAGGCCCGAGTTCTCGGGAAGAGACCCAGTACTTC. This translates into CASSLGPSSREETQYF.

The CDR3 reads CASSLAGSFGNTIYF. CDR3 coding DNA: TGTGCCAGCAGCTTGGCCGGGAGTTTTGGAAACACCATATATTTT. The V call is TRBV5-4, the J call TRBJ1-3; D not resolved. The CDR3 is made up of 15 amino acids. V shed 0 bases and J shed 3 bases, with 10 bases lying between them. Germline values: CDR1 SGHNT, CDR2 YYREEE (reference sequence).

V is TRBV10-2 and J is TRBJ2-3; the D gene is possibly TRBD2 (5 bases). Germline values: CDR1 WSHSY, CDR2 SAAADI. Trimming removed 6 bases from V and 6 bases from J, with 13 bases in between. The CDR3 covers 13 residues. The CDR3 loop reads CASSPTTPDTQYF. Here the CDR3 DNA reads TGCGCCAGCAGCCCGACTACGCCGGATACGCAGTATTTT.